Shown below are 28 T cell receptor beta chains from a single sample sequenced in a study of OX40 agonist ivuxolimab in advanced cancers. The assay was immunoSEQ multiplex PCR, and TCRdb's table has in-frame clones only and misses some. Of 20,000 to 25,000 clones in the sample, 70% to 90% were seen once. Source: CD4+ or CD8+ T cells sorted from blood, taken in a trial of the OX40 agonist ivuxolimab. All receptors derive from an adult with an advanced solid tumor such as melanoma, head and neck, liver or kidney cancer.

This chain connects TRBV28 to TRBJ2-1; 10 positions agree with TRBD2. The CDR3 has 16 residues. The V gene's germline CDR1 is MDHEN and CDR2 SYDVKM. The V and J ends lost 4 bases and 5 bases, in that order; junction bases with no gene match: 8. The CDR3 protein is CASSWTTSGEHNEQFF. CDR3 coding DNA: TGTGCCAGCAGTTGGACCACTAGCGGGGAACACAATGAGCAGTTCTTC.

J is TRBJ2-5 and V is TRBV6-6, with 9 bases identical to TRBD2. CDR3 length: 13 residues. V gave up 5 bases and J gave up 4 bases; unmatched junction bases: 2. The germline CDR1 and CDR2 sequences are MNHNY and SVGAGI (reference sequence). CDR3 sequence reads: CASSLAGPETQYF. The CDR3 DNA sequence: TGTGCCAGCAGTCTAGCGGGGCCAGAGACCCAGTACTTC.

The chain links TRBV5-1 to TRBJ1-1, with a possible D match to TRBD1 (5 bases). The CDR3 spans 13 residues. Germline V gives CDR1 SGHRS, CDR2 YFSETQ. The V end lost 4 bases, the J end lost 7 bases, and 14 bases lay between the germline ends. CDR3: CASSPGAGNEAFF. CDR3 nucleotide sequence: TGCGCCAGCAGCCCCGGAGCAGGGAATGAAGCTTTCTTT. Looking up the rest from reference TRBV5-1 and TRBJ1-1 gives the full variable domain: KAGVTQTPRYLIKTRGQQVTLSCSPISGHRSVSWYQQTPGQGLQFLFEYFSETQRNKGNFPGRFSGRQFSNSRSEMNVSTLELGDSALYLCASSPGAGNEAFFGQGTRLTVV.

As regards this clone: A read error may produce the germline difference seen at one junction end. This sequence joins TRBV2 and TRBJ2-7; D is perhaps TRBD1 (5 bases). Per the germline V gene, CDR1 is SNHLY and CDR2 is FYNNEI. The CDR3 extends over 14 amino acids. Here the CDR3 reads CASSERSGSSEQYF. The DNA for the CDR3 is TGTGCCAGCAGTGAGAGGTCAGGGTCCTCCGAGCAGTACTTC. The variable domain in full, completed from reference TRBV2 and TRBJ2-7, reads EPEVTQTPSHQVTQMGQEVILRCVPISNHLYFYWYRQILGQKVEFLVSFYNNEISEKSEIFDDQFSVERPDGSNFTLKIRSTKLEDSAMYFCASSERSGSSEQYFGPGTRLTVT.

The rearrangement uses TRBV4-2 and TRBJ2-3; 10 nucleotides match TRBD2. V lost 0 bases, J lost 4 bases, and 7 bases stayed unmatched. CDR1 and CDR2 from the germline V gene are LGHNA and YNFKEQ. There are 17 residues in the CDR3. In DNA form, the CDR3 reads TGTGCCAGCAGCCAAGATGGGCCAGCGGGGGGGGCAGATACGCAGTATTTT. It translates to CASSQDGPAGGADTQYF.

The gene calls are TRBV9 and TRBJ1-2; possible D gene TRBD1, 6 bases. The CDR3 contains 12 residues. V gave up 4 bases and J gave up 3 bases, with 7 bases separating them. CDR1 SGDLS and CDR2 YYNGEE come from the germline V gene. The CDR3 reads CASSPGDYGYTF. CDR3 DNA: TGTGCCAGCAGCCCAGGGGACTATGGCTACACCTTC.

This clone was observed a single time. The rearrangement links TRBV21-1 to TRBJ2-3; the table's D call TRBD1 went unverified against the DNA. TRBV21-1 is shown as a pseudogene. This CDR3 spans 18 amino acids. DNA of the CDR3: TGTGCCAGCAGCAAAAGGGCTCGGGACAGGGGAAGAACAGATACGCAGTATTTT. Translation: CASSKRARDRGRTDTQYF.

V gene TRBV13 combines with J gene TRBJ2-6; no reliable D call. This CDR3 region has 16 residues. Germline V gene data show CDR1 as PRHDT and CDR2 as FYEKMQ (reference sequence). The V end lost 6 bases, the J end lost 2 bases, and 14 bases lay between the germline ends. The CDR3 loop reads CASRPQGSAGANVLTF. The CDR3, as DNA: TGTGCCAGCAGACCCCAAGGCTCCGCTGGGGCCAACGTCCTGACTTTC.

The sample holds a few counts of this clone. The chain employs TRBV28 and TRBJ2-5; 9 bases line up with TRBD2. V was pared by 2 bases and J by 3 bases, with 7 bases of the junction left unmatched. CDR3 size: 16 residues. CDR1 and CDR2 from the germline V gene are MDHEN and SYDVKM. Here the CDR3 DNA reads TGTGCCAGCAGTTTAGCTGATAGCGGGGGCAAAGAGACCCAGTACTTC. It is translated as CASSLADSGGKETQYF.

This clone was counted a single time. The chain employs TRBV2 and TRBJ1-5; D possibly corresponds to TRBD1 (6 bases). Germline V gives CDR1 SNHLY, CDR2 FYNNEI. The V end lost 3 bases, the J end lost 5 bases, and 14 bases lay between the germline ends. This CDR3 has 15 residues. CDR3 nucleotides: TGTGCCAGCAGTGATGGGCAGGGGAGGGATCAGCCCCAGCATTTT. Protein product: CASSDGQGRDQPQHF.

In nucleotides, the CDR3 is TGTGCCAGCAGTGAAGGAACCGGCTACTATGGCTACACCTTC. Protein sequence: CASSEGTGYYGYTF. This chain joins TRBV6-1 and TRBJ1-2; D not certain. Looked up from germline, CDR1 is MNHNS and CDR2 is SASEGT. V lost 1 base, J lost 3 bases, and 9 bases lay in between. The CDR3 contains 14 residues.

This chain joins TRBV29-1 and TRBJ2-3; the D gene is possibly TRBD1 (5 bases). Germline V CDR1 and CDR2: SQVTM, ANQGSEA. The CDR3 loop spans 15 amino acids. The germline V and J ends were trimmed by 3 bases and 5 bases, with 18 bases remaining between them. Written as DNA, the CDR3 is TGCAGCGTTGATCCTACAGGCCCTAGGGGAGATACGCAGTATTTT. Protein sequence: CSVDPTGPRGDTQYF.

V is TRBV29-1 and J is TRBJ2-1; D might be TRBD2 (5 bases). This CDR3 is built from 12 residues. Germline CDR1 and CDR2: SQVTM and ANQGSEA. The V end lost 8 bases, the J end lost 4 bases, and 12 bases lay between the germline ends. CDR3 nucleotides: TGCAGCCAGCGGTCCTCTTACAATGAGCAGTTCTTC. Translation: CSQRSSYNEQFF.

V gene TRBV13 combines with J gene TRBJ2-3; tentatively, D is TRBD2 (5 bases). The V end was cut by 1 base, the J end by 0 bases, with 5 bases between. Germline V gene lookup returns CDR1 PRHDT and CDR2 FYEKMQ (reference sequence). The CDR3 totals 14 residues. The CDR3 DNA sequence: TGTGCCAGCAGCTTAGCGGGGAGCACAGATACGCAGTATTTT. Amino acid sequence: CASSLAGSTDTQYF.

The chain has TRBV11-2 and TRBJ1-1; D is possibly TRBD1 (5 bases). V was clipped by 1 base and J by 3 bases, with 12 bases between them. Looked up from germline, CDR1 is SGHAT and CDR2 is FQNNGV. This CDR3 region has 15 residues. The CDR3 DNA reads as TGTGCCAGCAGCTTAGGCAGGGAAAAACACACTGAAGCTTTCTTT. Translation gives CASSLGREKHTEAFF.

CDR3 DNA: TGTGCCAGCAGCTACCGGACAGCCCGCACAGAGGACACTGAAGCTTTCTTT. Its protein is CASSYRTARTEDTEAFF. The chain couples TRBV11-2 to TRBJ1-1; maybe TRBD1 (6 bases). Germline CDR1 and CDR2: SGHAT and FQNNGV. The CDR3 spans 17 residues. The V end was cut by 4 bases, the J end by 3 bases, with 21 bases between.

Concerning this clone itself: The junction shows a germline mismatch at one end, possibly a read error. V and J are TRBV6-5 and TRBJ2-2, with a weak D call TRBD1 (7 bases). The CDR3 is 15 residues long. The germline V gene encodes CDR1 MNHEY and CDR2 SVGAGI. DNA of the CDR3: TGTGCCAGCAGTTATTCACAGGGGTGGGGCGGGAAGCTGTTTTTT. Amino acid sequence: CASSYSQGWGGKLFF.

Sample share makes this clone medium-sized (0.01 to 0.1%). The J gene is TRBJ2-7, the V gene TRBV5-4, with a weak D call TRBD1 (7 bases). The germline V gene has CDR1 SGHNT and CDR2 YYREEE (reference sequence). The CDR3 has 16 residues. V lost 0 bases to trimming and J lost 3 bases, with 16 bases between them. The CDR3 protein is CASSLGRQGGIYEQYF. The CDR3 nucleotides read TGTGCCAGCAGCTTGGGACGGCAGGGGGGTATCTACGAGCAGTACTTC.

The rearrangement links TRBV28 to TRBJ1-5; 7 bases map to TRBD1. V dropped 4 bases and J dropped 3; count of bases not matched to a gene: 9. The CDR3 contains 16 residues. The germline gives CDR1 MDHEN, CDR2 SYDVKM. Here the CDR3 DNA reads TGTGCCAGCAGTTACCGGAGGGGGCGCGTCAATCAGCCCCAGCATTTT. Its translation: CASSYRRGRVNQPQHF.

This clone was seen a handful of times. CDR3 in amino acids: CASSQETGITGELFF. The CDR3 DNA reads as TGCGCCAGCAGCCAAGAGACAGGAATCACCGGGGAGCTGTTTTTT. This chain uses TRBV4-1 with TRBJ2-2, with a weak D call TRBD1 (6 bases). The germline gives CDR1 MGHRA, CDR2 YSYEKL. The V gene lost 0 bases and the J gene lost 4 bases, with 9 bases spanning the gap. The CDR3 runs 15 residues.

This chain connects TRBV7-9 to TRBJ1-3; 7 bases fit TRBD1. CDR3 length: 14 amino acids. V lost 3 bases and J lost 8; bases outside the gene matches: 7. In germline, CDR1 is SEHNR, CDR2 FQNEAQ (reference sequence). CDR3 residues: CASSLEGAFDTIYF. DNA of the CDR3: TGTGCCAGCAGCTTGGAGGGGGCGTTTGACACCATATATTTT. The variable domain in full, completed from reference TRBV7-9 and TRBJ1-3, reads DTGVSQNPRHKITKRGQNVTFRCDPISEHNRLYWYRQTLGQGPEFLTYFQNEAQLEKSRLLSDRFSAERPKGSFSTLEIQRTEQGDSAMYLCASSLEGAFDTIYFGEGSWLTVV.

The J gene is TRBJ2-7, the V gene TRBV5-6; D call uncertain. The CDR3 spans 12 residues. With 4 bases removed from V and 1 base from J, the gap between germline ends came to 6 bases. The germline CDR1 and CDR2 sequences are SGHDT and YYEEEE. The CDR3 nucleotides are TGTGCCAGCAGCGGTCTATCCTACGAGCAGTACTTC. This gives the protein CASSGLSYEQYF.

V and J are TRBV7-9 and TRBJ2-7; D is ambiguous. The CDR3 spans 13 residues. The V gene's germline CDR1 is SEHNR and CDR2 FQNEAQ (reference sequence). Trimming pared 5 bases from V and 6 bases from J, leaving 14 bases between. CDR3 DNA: TGTGCCAGCAGCCCGGCTCCACAAGCCGAGCAGTACTTC. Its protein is CASSPAPQAEQYF.

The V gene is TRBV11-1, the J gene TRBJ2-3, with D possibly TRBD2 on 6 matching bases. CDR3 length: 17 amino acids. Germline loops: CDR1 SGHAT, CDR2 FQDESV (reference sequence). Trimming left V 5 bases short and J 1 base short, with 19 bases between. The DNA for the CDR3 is TGTGCCAGCAGCACCCGGAGGGGAATAACCCGCACAGATACGCAGTATTTT. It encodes CASSTRRGITRTDTQYF.

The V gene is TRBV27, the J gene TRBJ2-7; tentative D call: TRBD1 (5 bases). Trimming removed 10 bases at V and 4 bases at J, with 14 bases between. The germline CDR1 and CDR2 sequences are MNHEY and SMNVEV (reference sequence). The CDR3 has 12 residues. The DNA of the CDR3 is TGTGCCACCTTAGGCAGGGCTTACGAGCAGTACTTC. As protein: CATLGRAYEQYF.

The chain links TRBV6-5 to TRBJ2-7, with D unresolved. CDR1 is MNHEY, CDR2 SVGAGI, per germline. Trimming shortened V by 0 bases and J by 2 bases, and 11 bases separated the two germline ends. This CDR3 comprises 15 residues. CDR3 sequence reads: CASSYSSGFPYEQYF. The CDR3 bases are TGTGCCAGCAGTTACTCGTCCGGTTTTCCCTACGAGCAGTACTTC.

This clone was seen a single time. CDR3 in amino acids: CASSPPVRVDYEQYF. The DNA for the CDR3 is TGTGCCAGCTCACCACCGGTGAGGGTGGATTACGAGCAGTACTTC. The chain has TRBV18 and TRBJ2-7, with a weak D call TRBD2 (5 bases). V lost 0 bases, J lost 4 bases, and 13 bases lay in between. This CDR3 is 15 amino acids long. CDR1 is KGHSH, CDR2 LQKENI, per germline.

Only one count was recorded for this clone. The CDR3 here is CASSLSGTNQPQHF. CDR3 DNA: TGTGCCAGCAGTTTAAGTGGGACAAATCAGCCCCAGCATTTT. This chain joins TRBV27 and TRBJ1-5, with a possible D match to TRBD1 (6 bases). V lost 2 bases to trimming and J lost 4 bases, with 9 bases between them. Germline values: CDR1 MNHEY, CDR2 SMNVEV (reference sequence). The CDR3 totals 14 residues.